This T cell receptor beta chain was found in a study of somatic mutations in cytotoxic T cells in rheumatoid arthritis. The wider study: Among the T-cell populations stained with V beta antibodies, some were separated by flow sorting at nearly 100% purity, including V beta1+ cells whose TCRB was sequenced. Study results and caveats: About an eighth of the roughly 60 patients had a largest CD8+ clone above 20% of CD8+ cells.

This clone was seen a single time. What it binds is unknown. V shed 3 bases and J shed 4 bases, with 7 bases lying between them. CDR3 size: 13 residues. Germline V gives CDR1 MGHRA, CDR2 YSYEKL. The assay was immunoSEQ multiplex PCR, and TCRdb's table has in-frame clones only and misses some. The sample holds over 15,000 clones, about 83% seen once. Source material: CD8+ T cells sorted from blood. The receptor was isolated from an adult with rheumatoid arthritis. The rearrangement uses TRBV4-1 and TRBJ1-5; the D is unclear. The CDR3 reads CASSHGGNQPQHF. CDR3 DNA sequence: TGCGCCAGCAGCCATGGAGGGAATCAGCCCCAGCATTTT.